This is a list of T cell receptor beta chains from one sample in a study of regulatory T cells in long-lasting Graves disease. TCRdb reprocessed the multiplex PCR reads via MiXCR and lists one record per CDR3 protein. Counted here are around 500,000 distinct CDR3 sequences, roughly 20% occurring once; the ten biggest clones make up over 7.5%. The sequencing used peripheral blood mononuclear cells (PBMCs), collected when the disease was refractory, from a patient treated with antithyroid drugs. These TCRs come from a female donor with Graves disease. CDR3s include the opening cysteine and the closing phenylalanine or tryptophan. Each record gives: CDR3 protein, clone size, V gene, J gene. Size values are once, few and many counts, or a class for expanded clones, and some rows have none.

CDR3: CASRRRGENGYTF
size: many
V: TRBV12-3/TRBV12-4
J: TRBJ1-2

CDR3: CASSQGLRSYNSPLHF
size: few
V: TRBV3-1
J: TRBJ1-6

CDR3: CASGQQYF
size: NA
V: TRBV6-1
J: TRBJ2-7

CDR3: CASGPGRRSYEQYF
size: many
V: TRBV2
J: TRBJ2-7

CDR3: CASTRTLMNTEAFF
size: NA
V: TRBV5-1
J: TRBJ1-1

CDR3: CATSDLPGETQYF
size: many
V: TRBV24-1
J: TRBJ2-5

CDR3: CASKLAANTGELFF
size: few
V: TRBV12-3/TRBV12-4
J: TRBJ2-2

CDR3: CSASRAWLTDTQYF
size: NA
V: TRBV20-1
J: TRBJ2-3

CDR3: CASSLFGGYLSTGELFF
size: many
V: TRBV12-3/TRBV12-4
J: TRBJ2-2

CDR3: CASSLIGRAIADTQYF
size: NA
V: TRBV5-6
J: TRBJ2-3

CDR3: CASSLYWGHWWGETQYF
size: many
V: TRBV7-8
J: TRBJ2-5

CDR3: CASSTRTSSSAETQYF
size: NA
V: TRBV9
J: TRBJ2-5

CDR3: CASSLDPGLAPRDEQYF
size: few
V: TRBV19
J: TRBJ2-7

CDR3: CASSPDSGRPPYEQYF
size: NA
V: TRBV5-1
J: TRBJ2-7

CDR3: CSAIAGAGETQYF
size: many
V: TRBV20-1
J: TRBJ2-5

CDR3: CASSIYRPSTGELFF
size: NA
V: TRBV5-1
J: TRBJ2-2

CDR3: CASSLNRYTGELFF
size: few
V: TRBV5-6
J: TRBJ2-2

CDR3: CASRLTRGNTEAFF
size: many
V: TRBV19
J: TRBJ1-1

CDR3: CATSDSRIAGELFF
size: NA
V: TRBV6-1
J: TRBJ2-2

CDR3: CASSSPQYRGKRLSEAFF
size: many
V: TRBV28
J: TRBJ1-1

CDR3: CASSVYGPTGELFF
size: NA
V: TRBV19
J: TRBJ2-2

CDR3: CASSQNAGGLYEQYF
size: NA
V: TRBV4-1
J: TRBJ2-7

CDR3: CASSLGAGDGQYF
size: few
V: TRBV7-2
J: TRBJ2-4

CDR3: CAIREPPGLAGEDTQYF
size: NA
V: TRBV10-3
J: TRBJ2-3

CDR3: CSASFGLSSYEQYF
size: few
V: TRBV20-1
J: TRBJ2-7

CDR3: CASSLGTSEAFF
size: many
V: TRBV7-9
J: TRBJ1-1

CDR3: CASSGTGETFEPQHF
size: many
V: TRBV2
J: TRBJ1-5

CDR3: CATSREQSYEQYF
size: many
V: TRBV15
J: TRBJ2-7

CDR3: CASSVSLFEEQFF
size: NA
V: TRBV19
J: TRBJ2-1

CDR3: CASQKPVQETQYF
size: many
V: TRBV6-1
J: TRBJ2-5

CDR3: CSVDRGGDTQYF
size: few
V: TRBV29-1
J: TRBJ2-3

CDR3: CASSEEEPGRNQPQHF
size: NA
V: TRBV2
J: TRBJ1-5

CDR3: CASSPESYRGERETQYF
size: many
V: TRBV12-3/TRBV12-4
J: TRBJ2-5

CDR3: CATLGGELFF
size: NA
V: TRBV19
J: TRBJ2-2

CDR3: CASSPWGSRSEAFF
size: NA
V: TRBV7-8
J: TRBJ1-1

CDR3: CASSLHSRYNSPLHF
size: many
V: TRBV28
J: TRBJ1-6

CDR3: CASSLGSLRAEQYF
size: few
V: TRBV7-9
J: TRBJ2-7

CDR3: CASSPHPREQKQPQHF
size: many
V: TRBV7-8
J: TRBJ1-5

CDR3: CASSFKAGSDTGELFF
size: few
V: TRBV5-1
J: TRBJ2-2

CDR3: CASSPDRSVQPQHF
size: few
V: TRBV18
J: TRBJ1-5

CDR3: CASSLMGAETQYF
size: many
V: TRBV27
J: TRBJ2-5

CDR3: CASSPWDTDTQYF
size: NA
V: TRBV12-3/TRBV12-4
J: TRBJ2-3

CDR3: CASSQGQGASDTQYF
size: NA
V: TRBV3-1
J: TRBJ2-3

CDR3: CASSVGSARGYGYTF
size: NA
V: TRBV9
J: TRBJ1-2

CDR3: CASSTGLAGGPSEQFF
size: NA
V: TRBV5-1
J: TRBJ2-1